This T cell receptor beta chain was sequenced for a study of OX40 agonist ivuxolimab in advanced cancers. Assay used: immunoSEQ multiplex PCR; TCRdb lists only in-frame clones, some missing. The sample holds more than 20,000 clones, 75% to 85% seen once. This clone has a handful of counts. The CDR3 extends over 14 amino acids. Trimming pared 0 bases from V and 7 bases from J, leaving 12 bases between. CDR1 is LNHNV and CDR2 is YYDKDF in the germline V gene (reference sequence). The chain combines TRBV15 with TRBJ1-2; D is ambiguous. The origin of this receptor is an adult with an advanced solid tumor such as melanoma, head and neck, liver or kidney cancer. The sample was CD4+ or CD8+ T cells sorted from blood, taken in a trial of the OX40 agonist ivuxolimab. CDR3 bases: TGTGCCACCAGCAGAGATCGAGTAGAGGTTGGCTACACCTTC. It yields the protein CATSRDRVEVGYTF. Supplemented by reference TRBV15 and TRBJ1-2, the full variable domain reads DAMVIQNPRYQVTQFGKPVTLSCSQTLNHNVMYWYQQKSSQAPKLLFHYYDKDFNNEADTPDNFQSRRPNTSFCFLDIRSPGLGDTAMYLCATSRDRVEVGYTFGSGTRLTVV.